Each of the 26 T cell receptor beta chains below was sequenced from the same sample in a study of response to subunit inactivated influenza vaccine. Via MiXCR, TCRdb re-called the RT-PCR reads, giving one row per CDR3 protein. The sample yields some 520,000 distinct CDR3 sequences, about 17% seen once. Source: CD4+ T cells sorted from PBMCs, taken roughly 24 months after vaccination. Receptors were obtained from a man aged 50-75 years who received an inactivated influenza vaccine.

This clonotype was observed a handful of times. CDR3 sequence reads: CASSLRRSDTGELFF. The CDR3 bases are TGTGCCAGCAGCTTAAGACGAAGCGACACCGGGGAGCTGTTTTTT. The chain recombines TRBV7-2 with TRBJ2-2; no reliable D call. The ends were cut back, 2 bases at V and 3 bases at J, with 10 bases in the middle. The CDR3 loop spans 15 amino acids. Germline V CDR1 and CDR2: SGHTA, FQGNSA.

This clonotype was seen at least ten times. This sequence joins TRBV20-1 and TRBJ2-3; D possibly corresponds to TRBD2 (5 bases). Germline values: CDR1 DFQATT, CDR2 SNEGSKA (reference sequence). The V end lost 0 bases, the J end lost 2 bases, and 12 bases lay between the germline ends. This CDR3 region has 15 residues. DNA for the CDR3: TGCAGTGCTAGAGATGAACGGGGTTCCACAGATACGCAGTATTTT. This gives the protein CSARDERGSTDTQYF.

The chain links TRBV7-2 to TRBJ2-3; TRBD1 or TRBD2 may be the D gene (6 bases each). The germline gives CDR1 SGHTA, CDR2 FQGNSA. Trimming shortened V by 5 bases and J by 3 bases, and 18 bases separated the two germline ends. This CDR3 contains 16 residues. CDR3 coding DNA: TGTGCCAGCAGCCTAGGGGGTAGGCTAGCGACAGATACGCAGTATTTT. It is translated as CASSLGGRLATDTQYF.

V and J are TRBV5-1 and TRBJ2-7; D is unresolved. The CDR3 is 16 residues long. Looked up from germline, CDR1 is SGHRS and CDR2 is YFSETQ. The V and J ends lost 1 base and 2 bases respectively, with 16 bases between them. CDR3 loop: CASSLSVQGTPYEQYF. Written as DNA, the CDR3 is TGCGCCAGCAGCTTGTCGGTACAAGGTACACCCTACGAGCAGTACTTC.

This rearrangement joins TRBV7-9 to TRBJ2-1, with TRBD2 matching over 14 bases. CDR1 is SEHNR, CDR2 FQNEAQ, per germline (reference sequence). The CDR3 has 15 amino acids. Trimming cost V 5 bases and J 9 bases; bases outside gene matches: 6. The CDR3 loop is CASSLTSGRAPEQFF. The CDR3 DNA reads TGTGCCAGCAGCCTGACTAGCGGGAGGGCCCCTGAGCAGTTCTTC.

This clonotype has a handful of counts. The gene calls are TRBV20-1 and TRBJ2-5; the D gene could be TRBD1 or TRBD2 (6 bases each). V lost 5 bases and J lost 2, with 12 bases in between. From germline, CDR1 is DFQATT and CDR2 SNEGSKA (reference sequence). The CDR3 consists of 13 residues. This CDR3 reads CSASAGTQETQYF. As DNA, the CDR3 is TGCAGTGCTTCGGCGGGGACACAAGAGACCCAGTACTTC.

The chain uses TRBV5-1 and TRBJ2-6; D is perhaps TRBD2 (5 bases). Germline V gene lookup returns CDR1 SGHRS and CDR2 YFSETQ. Trimming removed 3 bases at V and 1 base at J, with 11 bases between. There are 16 residues in the CDR3. The CDR3 nucleotides read TGCGCCAGCAGCTACGACCGGACTTCTGGGGCCAACGTCCTGACTTTC. Residues: CASSYDRTSGANVLTF.

The CDR3 sequence is CASSYASAAYGYTF. The CDR3 coding sequence is TGTGCCAGCAGTTACGCGAGCGCAGCCTATGGCTACACCTTC. The rearrangement joins TRBV6-2 or TRBV6-3 to TRBJ1-2, with D hard to call. This CDR3 is 14 amino acids long. CDR1 and CDR2 from the germline V gene are MNHEY and SVGEGT. Trimming took off 2 bases at V and 4 bases at J, with 11 bases between the two ends.

This clonotype appeared a few times. The gene calls are TRBV19 and TRBJ1-2, with TRBD1 matching 10 bases. Germline V gene sequence: CDR1 LNHDA, CDR2 SQIVND (reference sequence). The V gene end was trimmed by 4 bases and the J gene end by 6 bases; junction bases not matched to a gene: 8. The CDR3 sequence is 15 residues long. CDR3 nucleotides: TGTGCCAGTAGTACCCCCGGGACAGGGGTCCATGGCTACACCTTC. It codes for CASSTPGTGVHGYTF.

The chain employs TRBV5-1 and TRBJ2-6, with D uncertain. CDR3 length: 20 amino acids. CDR1 SGHRS and CDR2 YFSETQ come from the germline V gene. V lost 0 bases and J 0 bases, leaving 19 bases between the germline ends. CDR3 sequence: CASSLVYDFELPSGANVLTF. CDR3 DNA: TGCGCCAGCAGCTTGGTATATGACTTCGAATTGCCCTCTGGGGCCAACGTCCTGACTTTC.

A few counts support this clonotype. V and J are TRBV5-1 and TRBJ1-2; D uncertain. Deletions cut 2 bases from V and 4 bases from J, with 12 bases between. Germline V gene lookup returns CDR1 SGHRS and CDR2 YFSETQ. The CDR3 loop spans 14 amino acids. CDR3 residues: CASSLNTGSYGYTF. DNA of the CDR3: TGCGCCAGCAGCTTAAACACCGGGAGCTATGGCTACACCTTC. Filled out from reference TRBV5-1 and TRBJ1-2, the complete variable domain reads KAGVTQTPRYLIKTRGQQVTLSCSPISGHRSVSWYQQTPGQGLQFLFEYFSETQRNKGNFPGRFSGRQFSNSRSEMNVSTLELGDSALYLCASSLNTGSYGYTFGSGTRLTVV.

V usage is TRBV27 and J usage is TRBJ2-2, with 7 bases matching TRBD2. Germline assignment: CDR1 MNHEY and CDR2 SMNVEV (reference sequence). The CDR3 loop spans 15 amino acids. V dropped 3 bases and J dropped 6; count of bases not matched to a gene: 7. The CDR3 DNA is TGTGCCAGCAGTTTCGCGGGGGTAAGGGCCGGGGAGCTGTTTTTT. Protein: CASSFAGVRAGELFF.

The table lists this clonotype with many counts. The chain carries TRBV7-2 and TRBJ2-4; D is perhaps TRBD1 or TRBD2 (5 bases each). V was trimmed by 3 bases and J by 7 bases, leaving 10 bases between them. CDR1 and CDR2 (germline): SGHTA, FQGNSA. The CDR3 length is 13 residues. DNA of the CDR3: TGTGCCAGCAGCTTCGGGACGGGGAACATTCAGTACTTC. Its translation: CASSFGTGNIQYF.

The chain recombines TRBV20-1 with TRBJ1-2; D gene unclear. The CDR3 is 12 residues long. From germline, CDR1 is DFQATT and CDR2 SNEGSKA (reference sequence). Trimming removed 6 bases from V and 2 bases from J, with 10 bases in between. Here the CDR3 reads CSAKRRNYGYTF. CDR3 coding DNA: TGCAGTGCCAAGCGCCGAAACTATGGCTACACCTTC.

The V gene is TRBV7-2, the J gene TRBJ1-2; 7 bases match TRBD1. CDR3 length: 15 residues. CDR1 and CDR2 from the germline V gene are SGHTA and FQGNSA. J gave up 3 bases and V 5 bases, and 9 bases lay outside the gene matches. Written as DNA, the CDR3 is TGTGCCAGCAGCCTACGCAGGCAGGGGGACTATGGCTACACCTTC. Translating gives CASSLRRQGDYGYTF.

This clonotype was detected only a few times. The gene calls are TRBV20-1 and TRBJ2-7, with 11 positions matching TRBD2. Germline V gene sequence: CDR1 DFQATT, CDR2 SNEGSKA (reference sequence). J was trimmed by 0 bases and V by 5 bases; bases with no gene match: 6. This CDR3 comprises 15 residues. CDR3 sequence (DNA): TGCAGTGCTTCCCGGACTAGCGGGTTCTCCTACGAGCAGTACTTC. As protein: CSASRTSGFSYEQYF.

This clonotype was observed a handful of times. The V gene is TRBV2, the J gene TRBJ1-5; 7 bases are shared with TRBD1. V gave up 6 bases and J gave up 2 bases; unmatched junction bases: 7. The V gene's germline CDR1 is SNHLY and CDR2 FYNNEI. This CDR3 region has 15 residues. This CDR3 is CASRPQGGRNQPQHF. For the CDR3, the DNA is TGTGCCAGCAGGCCCCAGGGGGGCCGCAATCAGCCCCAGCATTTT.

The rearrangement joins TRBV11-2 to TRBJ2-7, with 9 bases aligning to TRBD2. The CDR3 has 14 amino acids. V lost 4 bases, J lost 5 bases, and 6 bases stayed unmatched. CDR1 is SGHAT, CDR2 FQNNGV, per germline. CDR3 DNA: TGTGCCAGCAGCTATAGCGGGAGAGACCACGAGCAGTACTTC. As protein: CASSYSGRDHEQYF.

There are a few counts of this clonotype. The chain recombines TRBV28 with TRBJ2-7; D is unclear. Trimming took 2 bases from V and 2 from J, leaving 7 bases between them. Germline-derived CDR1 and CDR2 are MDHEN and SYDVKM. The CDR3 spans 13 residues. CDR3 coding DNA: TGTGCCAGCAGTTTAATAAGGGCCTACGAGCAGTACTTC. Translating gives CASSLIRAYEQYF.

This clonotype turned up a few times. The V gene is TRBV4-3, the J gene TRBJ2-2; 7 bases align to TRBD1. The CDR3 is 18 residues long. Germline V CDR1 and CDR2: LGHNA, YSLEER. The trim removed 1 base at V and 5 bases at J, leaving 13 bases unmatched. CDR3 loop: CASSQGLSETGLTGELFF. CDR3 sequence (DNA): TGCGCCAGCAGCCAAGGTCTCTCCGAGACAGGGTTGACCGGGGAGCTGTTTTTT.

This clonotype was seen only a few times. CDR3 sequence (DNA): TGTGCCAGCAGCTACCTAGGGATTAACTATGGCTACACCTTC. This codes for CASSYLGINYGYTF. This chain links TRBV7-2 with TRBJ1-2; no clear D gene. This CDR3 is 14 amino acids long. The V gene's germline CDR1 is SGHTA and CDR2 FQGNSA. V was shortened by 4 bases and J by 1 base, with 10 bases between the two germline ends.

V is TRBV28 and J is TRBJ2-3; 8 nucleotides match TRBD1. CDR1 is MDHEN and CDR2 is SYDVKM in the germline V gene. The trim removed 4 bases at V and 0 bases at J, leaving 15 bases unmatched. The CDR3 spans 19 residues. The CDR3 nucleotides are TGTGCCAGCAGTTCCGGGACAGGCCTTAACCGGTATAGCACAGATACGCAGTATTTT. Amino acids: CASSSGTGLNRYSTDTQYF.

This clonotype was counted only a few times. The J gene is TRBJ2-2, the V gene TRBV12-3 or TRBV12-4; D possibly matches TRBD1 or TRBD2 (5 bases each). CDR3 length: 13 amino acids. Trimming shortened V by 7 bases and J by 6 bases, and 12 bases separated the two germline ends. CDR3 coding DNA: TGTGCCAGCAAAATATCGGGGCCCGGGGAGCTGTTTTTT. Its translation is CASKISGPGELFF.

This clonotype was detected a few times. The CDR3 spells CASSSGVNSPLHF. The CDR3 DNA reads as TGTGCCAGCAGCTCAGGGGTTAATTCACCCCTCCACTTT. V is TRBV7-9 and J is TRBJ1-6; possible D gene TRBD1, 6 bases. The CDR3 totals 13 residues. V lost 4 bases, J lost 6 bases, and 7 bases lay in between. Per germline, CDR1 SEHNR and CDR2 FQNEAQ (reference sequence).

The genes are TRBV20-1 and TRBJ2-5; D is ambiguous. The V gene lost 4 bases and the J gene lost 3 bases, with 18 bases spanning the gap. CDR3 length: 15 residues. Germline V gene lookup returns CDR1 DFQATT and CDR2 SNEGSKA (reference sequence). CDR3 region: CSAKTLPAEKETQYF. CDR3 nucleotide sequence: TGCAGTGCTAAAACCCTCCCGGCTGAAAAAGAGACCCAGTACTTC.

This clonotype was observed at least ten times. V gene TRBV5-1 combines with J gene TRBJ1-3; 7 bases line up with TRBD1. CDR3 length: 14 amino acids. After removal of 4 bases from V and 2 bases from J, the junction contained 3 bases not matched to a gene. Germline V CDR1 and CDR2: SGHRS, YFSETQ. CDR3 DNA sequence: TGCGCCAGCAGCCCCGGGACAGCTGGAAACACCATATATTTT. Translated, it gives CASSPGTAGNTIYF.